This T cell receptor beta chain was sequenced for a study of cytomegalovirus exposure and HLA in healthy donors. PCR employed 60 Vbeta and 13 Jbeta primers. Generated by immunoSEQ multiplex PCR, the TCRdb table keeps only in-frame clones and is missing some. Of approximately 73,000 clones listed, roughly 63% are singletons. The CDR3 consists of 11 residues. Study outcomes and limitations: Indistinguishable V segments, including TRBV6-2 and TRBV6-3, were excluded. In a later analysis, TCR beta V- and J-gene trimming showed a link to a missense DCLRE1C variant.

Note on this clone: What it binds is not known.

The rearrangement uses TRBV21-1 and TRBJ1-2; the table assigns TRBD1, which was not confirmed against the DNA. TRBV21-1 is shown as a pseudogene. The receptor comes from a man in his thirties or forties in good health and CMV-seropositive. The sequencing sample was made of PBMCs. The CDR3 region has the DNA TGTGCCAGCATCTTCAGGGATGGCTACACCTTC. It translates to CASIFRDGYTF.